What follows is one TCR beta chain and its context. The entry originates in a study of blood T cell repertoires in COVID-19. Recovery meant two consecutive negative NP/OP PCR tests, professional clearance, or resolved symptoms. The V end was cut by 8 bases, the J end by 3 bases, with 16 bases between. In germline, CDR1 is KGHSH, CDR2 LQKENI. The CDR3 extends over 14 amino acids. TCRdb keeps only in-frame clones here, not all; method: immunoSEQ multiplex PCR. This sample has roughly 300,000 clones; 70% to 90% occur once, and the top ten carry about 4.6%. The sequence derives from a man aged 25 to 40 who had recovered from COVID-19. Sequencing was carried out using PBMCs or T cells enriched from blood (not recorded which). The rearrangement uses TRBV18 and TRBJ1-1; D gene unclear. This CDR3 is CASATSIVDTEAFF. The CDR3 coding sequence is TGTGCCAGCGCCACGTCTATTGTCGACACTGAAGCTTTCTTT.